These 13 T cell receptor beta chains share one sample of origin, sequenced in a study of control samples from healthy donors and cancer patients. Some clones are missing from TCRdb's copy, which holds only in-frame ones; the method was immunoSEQ multiplex PCR. Of around 190,000 clones in the sample, around nine tenths are singletons; the top ten hold about 1.4%. Sequencing was done on a sample of blood. These receptors all come from a man aged 25-40 years in good health.

The chain combines TRBV11-2 with TRBJ1-3; a possible D gene is TRBD1 (5 bases). The CDR3 is 15 amino acids. V was trimmed by 4 bases and J by 3 bases, leaving 13 bases between them. Per germline, CDR1 SGHAT and CDR2 FQNNGV. CDR3 loop: CASSSPRGIGNTIYF. In nucleotides, the CDR3 is TGTGCCAGCAGCTCCCCGCGGGGGATTGGAAACACCATATATTTT.

This chain connects TRBV5-1 to TRBJ1-2; D unresolved. Trimming took off 0 bases at V and 7 bases at J, with 13 bases between the two ends. The CDR3 contains 14 residues. Germline V gene data show CDR1 as SGHRS and CDR2 as YFSETQ. For the CDR3, the DNA is TGCGCCAGCAGCTTGGGCCAGTCATTGGGTGGCTACACCTTC. Amino acid sequence: CASSLGQSLGGYTF.

The chain is built from TRBV11-2 and TRBJ2-1; 8 nucleotides match TRBD1. Germline V gene lookup returns CDR1 SGHAT and CDR2 FQNNGV. V was clipped by 1 base and J by 7 bases; unmatched bases: 6. This CDR3 spans 15 amino acids. CDR3 DNA: TGTGCCAGCAGCTTAGCGGCAGGGGGCCTGAATGAGCAGTTCTTC. This encodes CASSLAAGGLNEQFF.

The J gene is TRBJ1-2, the V gene TRBV5-6; no definite D call. The V end was cut by 4 bases, the J end by 2 bases, with 12 bases between. This CDR3 has 14 residues. Germline V CDR1 and CDR2: SGHDT, YYEEEE. CDR3 nucleotides: TGTGCCAGCAGCGTTGTTGGCGGGAACTATGGCTACACCTTC. This translates into CASSVVGGNYGYTF.

The chain is built from TRBV5-1 and TRBJ2-2; 8 positions agree with TRBD1. V was pared by 0 bases and J by 8 bases, with 3 bases of the junction left unmatched. From germline, CDR1 is SGHRS and CDR2 YFSETQ. The CDR3 totals 14 residues. CDR3 in DNA: TGCGCCAGCAGCTTGGGGACAGGGACAGGGGAGCTGTTTTTT. Protein: CASSLGTGTGELFF.

The gene calls are TRBV29-1 and TRBJ1-5, with unresolved D. With 0 bases removed from V and 3 bases from J, the gap between germline ends came to 3 bases. The CDR3 length is 12 residues. CDR1 is SQVTM, CDR2 ANQGSEA, per germline. The CDR3 nucleotides are TGCAGCGTTGAAGATAACAATCAGCCCCAGCATTTT. It is translated as CSVEDNNQPQHF.

This clone was detected a few times. The same CDR3 can be traced to other DNA sequences in this sample. The chain has TRBV14 and TRBJ1-1, with D possibly matching TRBD1 (6 bases). Looked up from germline, CDR1 is SGHDN and CDR2 is FVKESK. The CDR3 contains 15 residues. The V and J ends lost 1 base and 0 bases respectively, with 9 bases between them. The DNA of the CDR3 is TGTGCCAGCAGCCAAGCAGGGGCGCTGAACACTGAAGCTTTCTTT. Amino acids: CASSQAGALNTEAFF.

The chain combines TRBV3-1 (or the pseudogene TRBV3-2) with TRBJ2-7; no clear D. The CDR3 length is 15 residues. V lost 4 bases and J 0 bases, leaving 13 bases between the germline ends. In germline, CDR1 is LGHDT, CDR2 YNNKEL (reference sequence). CDR3 in DNA: TGTGCCAGCAGCCCCGTGGGTAGTCTCTCCTACGAGCAGTACTTC. This sequence encodes CASSPVGSLSYEQYF.

The rearrangement links TRBV23-1 to TRBJ1-2; 8 bases are a match to TRBD1. TRBV23-1 carries the ORF label, with uncertain function. The CDR3 is made up of 14 amino acids. The trim removed 8 bases at V and 8 bases at J, leaving 13 bases unmatched. The CDR3 loop reads CASDGDRPLGGYTF. The CDR3 nucleotides read TGCGCCAGCGATGGGGACAGGCCCCTGGGGGGCTACACCTTC.

This chain connects TRBV21-1 to TRBJ2-1; TRBD1 reflects the table's D call only, with no check against the DNA. TRBV21-1 is assigned pseudogene status. This CDR3 region has 14 residues. Here the CDR3 DNA reads TGTGCCAGCAGCAACCGGGACAGGGGTAATGAGCAGTTCTTC. This sequence encodes CASSNRDRGNEQFF.

The chain has TRBV5-1 and TRBJ2-2; a weak D match, TRBD1 (5 bases). V was clipped by 2 bases and J by 0 bases, with 8 bases between them. CDR3 size: 15 residues. Germline V lookup: CDR1 SGHRS, CDR2 YFSETQ. CDR3 sequence: CASSFAGPNTGELFF. CDR3 nucleotide sequence: TGCGCCAGCAGCTTTGCAGGGCCGAACACCGGGGAGCTGTTTTTT.

The rearrangement uses TRBV24-1 and TRBJ1-1; 9 nucleotides align to TRBD1. With 6 bases clipped from V and 7 bases from J, the junction kept 2 bases outside the gene matches. Per the germline V gene, CDR1 is KGHDR and CDR2 is SFDVKD. CDR3 length: 12 amino acids. CDR3 sequence (DNA): TGTGCCACCAGTCCGGACAGGGGTGAAGCTTTCTTT. Its protein product is CATSPDRGEAFF.

This chain uses TRBV7-2 with TRBJ1-2; D remains unclear. The CDR3 is 14 residues long. CDR1 is SGHTA and CDR2 is FQGNSA in the germline V gene. V dropped 1 base and J dropped 2 bases, with 8 bases sitting between them. CDR3 sequence reads: CASSLGGQNYGYTF. The DNA of the CDR3 is TGTGCCAGCAGCTTAGGGGGTCAGAACTATGGCTACACCTTC.